The T cell receptor beta chain under discussion was sequenced for a study of blood T cell repertoires in COVID-19. In the study overall: Samples came from the United States, Italy and Spain, spanning acute and convalescent COVID-19. The analysed material was cDNA or gDNA that came from T cells, B-cell-depleted T cells, or PBMCs.

This clone rates as medium-sized. The CDR3 runs to 12 residues. The ends were cut back, 3 bases at V and 5 bases at J, with 7 bases in the middle. Methods used by the authors: The authors estimated nucleated cell counts from reference gene primer amplification. Data came from immunoSEQ multiplex PCR; TCRdb stores just in-frame clones and leaves some out. Clone size and the V and J calls come from that table; the DNA yielded D and trimming. The sample lists approximately 290,000 clones, 80% to 95% seen once, with roughly 2.3% in the top ten. Patients of the Seattle cohort, enrolled during active infection, were followed longitudinally.

The sample consisted of peripheral blood. The sequence was obtained from a woman aged 25 to 39 with COVID-19, enrolled during active disease. The chain carries TRBV12-3 or TRBV12-4 and TRBJ1-1; D gene ambiguous. CDR3 DNA sequence: TGTGCCAGCAGTTTCTTAACAACTGAAGCTTTCTTT. Amino acids: CASSFLTTEAFF.